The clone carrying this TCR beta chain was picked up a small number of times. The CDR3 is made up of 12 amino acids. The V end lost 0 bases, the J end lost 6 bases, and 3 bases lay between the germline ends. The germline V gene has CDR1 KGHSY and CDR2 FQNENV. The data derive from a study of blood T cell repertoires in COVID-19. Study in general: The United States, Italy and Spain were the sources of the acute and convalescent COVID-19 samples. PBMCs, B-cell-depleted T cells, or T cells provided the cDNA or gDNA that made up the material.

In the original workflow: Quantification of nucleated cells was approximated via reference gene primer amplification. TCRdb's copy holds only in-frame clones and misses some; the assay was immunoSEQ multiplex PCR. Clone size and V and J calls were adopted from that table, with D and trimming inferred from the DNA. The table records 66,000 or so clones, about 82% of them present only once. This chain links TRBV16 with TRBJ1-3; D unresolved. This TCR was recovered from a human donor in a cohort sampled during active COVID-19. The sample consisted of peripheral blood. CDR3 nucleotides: TGTGCCAGCAGCCAATCCCTAAACACCATATATTTT. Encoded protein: CASSQSLNTIYF.